This T cell receptor beta chain was recorded in a study of shared T cell receptors in the human thymus. The count of this clone is one. Per germline, CDR1 MDHEN and CDR2 SYDVKM. There are 17 residues in the CDR3. With V trimmed by 6 bases and J by 6 bases, 14 bases remained unmatched. The protocol was immunoSEQ multiplex PCR, while the TCRdb copy is restricted to in-frame clones and leaves out a portion. The table includes some 700,000 clones, 80% to 90% detected once. The same data also went into a second study, on human thymus T cells.

The sample taken for sequencing was thymocytes. The rearrangement uses TRBV28 and TRBJ1-2, with 12 bases fitting TRBD1. This TCR was sampled from a girl under three years old with a congenital heart defect. In nucleotides, the CDR3 is TGTGCCAGCAGCCGGGCCAGCGGGACAGGGGGCTACGATGGCTACACCTTC. Translated, it gives CASSRASGTGGYDGYTF.